Presented here are 30 T cell receptor beta chains from one specimen sequenced in a study of OX40 agonist ivuxolimab in advanced cancers. Using immunoSEQ multiplex PCR, the repertoire was profiled, and TCRdb retains in-frame clones only, with some absent. Of 100,000 or so clones in the sample, approximately 92% were seen once. This specimen consisted of CD4+ or CD8+ T cells sorted from blood, obtained in a trial of the OX40 agonist ivuxolimab. These receptors were collected from an adult with an advanced solid tumor such as melanoma, head and neck, liver or kidney cancer.

V and J are TRBV25-1 and TRBJ1-2; a possible D gene is TRBD1 (6 bases). Germline CDR1 reads MGHDK; CDR2 reads SYGVNS. Between the trimmed V and J ends, which lost 3 bases and 7 bases, there was a span of 12 bases. The CDR3 totals 13 residues. The CDR3 nucleotides are TGTGCCAGCAGTGACCGGGACACCTCTGGCTACACCTTC. It translates to CASSDRDTSGYTF.

This clone showed up just once. The rearrangement joins TRBV27 to TRBJ2-1; either TRBD1 or TRBD2 may fit D (5 bases each). Germline-derived CDR1 and CDR2 are MNHEY and SMNVEV (reference sequence). The V and J ends lost 6 bases and 7 bases respectively, with 28 bases between them. This CDR3 region has 18 residues. CDR3 bases: TGTGCCAGCAGCTATAGACAAGATCCGGGACCTGTGGGGAATGAGCAGTTCTTC. As protein: CASSYRQDPGPVGNEQFF.

V is TRBV5-8 and J is TRBJ2-5, with unresolved D. This CDR3 contains 14 residues. Per the germline V gene, CDR1 is SGHTS and CDR2 is YDEGEE. Trimming removed 2 bases from V and 3 bases from J, with 11 bases in between. The CDR3 spells CASSFHRQEETQYF. CDR3 nucleotides: TGTGCCAGCAGCTTCCACAGACAAGAAGAGACCCAGTACTTC. Combining the CDR3 with reference TRBV5-8 and TRBJ2-5 gives the whole variable domain EAGVTQSPTHLIKTRGQQATLRCSPISGHTSVYWYQQALGLGLQFLLWYDEGEERNRGNFPPRFSGRQFPNYSSELNVNALELEDSALYLCASSFHRQEETQYFGPGTRLLVL.

The chain couples TRBV27 to TRBJ1-5, with D maybe TRBD1 (5 bases). Germline V gives CDR1 MNHEY, CDR2 SMNVEV (reference sequence). This CDR3 is built from 14 residues. Trimming took off 5 bases at V and 3 bases at J, with 11 bases between the two ends. The CDR3: CASSTRQFNQPQHF. The CDR3 DNA is TGTGCCAGCAGTACCAGACAGTTCAATCAGCCCCAGCATTTT.

J is TRBJ2-5 and V is TRBV11-2; 12 bases are shared with TRBD2. Germline V gene sequence: CDR1 SGHAT, CDR2 FQNNGV. Trimming cost V 5 bases and J 7 bases; bases outside gene matches: 11. This CDR3 region has 16 residues. The CDR3, as DNA: TGTGCCAGCAGCCCAGAGACTAGCGGGGGCCCCAGGACCCAGTACTTC. Translated, it gives CASSPETSGGPRTQYF.

This clone was detected once. The gene calls are TRBV6-5 and TRBJ2-7, with D unresolved. The V end was cut by 5 bases, the J end by 6 bases, with 11 bases between. CDR1 is MNHEY and CDR2 is SVGAGI in the germline V gene. The CDR3 covers 12 residues. CDR3 DNA sequence: TGTGCCAGCAGTGAAGCGTACGGCGAGCAGTACTTC. Translation gives CASSEAYGEQYF.

This chain joins TRBV29-1 and TRBJ1-2; D is perhaps TRBD1 (5 bases). Trimming stripped 1 base from V and 8 bases from J, with 11 bases between. Per germline, CDR1 SQVTM and CDR2 ANQGSEA. The CDR3 is made up of 12 amino acids. CDR3 DNA: TGCAGCGTTGAAGTATCAGGGTTCGGCTACACCTTC. Amino acids: CSVEVSGFGYTF.

The chain couples TRBV2 to TRBJ1-1, with D perhaps TRBD1 (5 bases). The CDR3 totals 10 residues. Germline lookup yields CDR1 SNHLY and CDR2 FYNNEI. Trimming cost V 7 bases and J 11 bases, with 11 bases left between them. The CDR3 nucleotides read TGTGCCAGCATTGGGACCCGCGCTTTCTTT. Encoded protein: CASIGTRAFF.

The chain carries TRBV6-5 and TRBJ2-1, with D perhaps given as TRBD1 or TRBD2 (6 bases each). Germline V CDR1 and CDR2: MNHEY, SVGAGI. CDR3 length: 14 amino acids. V lost 5 bases to trimming and J lost 5 bases, with 13 bases between them. CDR3 sequence (DNA): TGTGCCAGCAGTATAGGGGGGCCCCACAATGAGCAGTTCTTC. Its translation is CASSIGGPHNEQFF.

The V call is TRBV30, the J call TRBJ2-1, with 7 bases that match TRBD1. Germline V gene data show CDR1 as GTSNPN and CDR2 as SVGIG (reference sequence). The CDR3 has 16 amino acids. V lost 2 bases, J lost 3 bases, and 10 bases stayed unmatched. In nucleotides, the CDR3 is TGTGCCTGGAGTATCGAGGGGGCGCCTATCTACAATGAGCAGTTCTTC. Encoded protein: CAWSIEGAPIYNEQFF.

CDR3 sequence: CASSYSRLAMETQYF. The DNA for the CDR3 is TGTGCCAGCAGTTACTCGAGACTAGCGATGGAGACCCAGTACTTC. V is TRBV6-5 and J is TRBJ2-5; 8 bases fit TRBD2. V gave up 0 bases and J gave up 5 bases; unmatched junction bases: 5. This CDR3 is 15 amino acids long. Germline loops: CDR1 MNHEY, CDR2 SVGAGI.

The sample holds one count of this clone. The J gene is TRBJ2-1, the V gene TRBV15; tentatively, D is TRBD1 or TRBD2 (5 bases each). There are 16 residues in the CDR3. Germline V lookup: CDR1 LNHNV, CDR2 YYDKDF (reference sequence). V lost 5 bases to trimming and J lost 1 base, with 15 bases between them. For the CDR3, the DNA is TGTGCCACCAGCGGGACCGCCAGAGTTTCCTACAATGAGCAGTTCTTC. Its translation: CATSGTARVSYNEQFF.

The chain couples TRBV28 to TRBJ2-7, with TRBD1 matching 8 bases. The junction had 3 bases not matched to a gene; V was cut back by 2 bases and J by 6 bases. The CDR3 covers 13 residues. Germline loops: CDR1 MDHEN, CDR2 SYDVKM. CDR3 amino acids: CASSLTGGFEQYF. The CDR3, as DNA: TGTGCCAGCAGTTTAACAGGGGGTTTCGAGCAGTACTTC.

This clone is a singleton in its sample. The chain carries TRBV12-5 and TRBJ2-5; the D is unclear. The length of the CDR3 is 12 residues. Trimming cost V 2 bases and J 4 bases, with 5 bases left between them. The germline V gene encodes CDR1 LGHNT and CDR2 FRNRAP. The CDR3 loop reads CASGLPLETQYF. In DNA, the CDR3 is TGTGCTAGTGGTTTGCCATTAGAGACCCAGTACTTC.

This chain joins TRBV7-2 and TRBJ1-6, with D uncertain. This CDR3 spans 17 amino acids. Looked up from germline, CDR1 is SGHTA and CDR2 is FQGNSA. Trimming pared 2 bases from V and 0 bases from J, leaving 11 bases between. The CDR3 spells CASSLRPRVSYNSPLHF. In DNA, the CDR3 is TGTGCCAGCAGCTTAAGGCCGAGGGTCTCCTATAATTCACCCCTCCACTTT.

V is TRBV19 and J is TRBJ1-1; D is possibly TRBD1 (6 bases). The CDR3 is 12 residues long. Trimming took 3 bases from V and 7 from J, leaving 9 bases between them. CDR1 and CDR2 (germline): LNHDA, SQIVND (reference sequence). CDR3 loop: CASSMEGGEAFF. For the CDR3, the DNA is TGTGCCAGTAGTATGGAGGGGGGTGAAGCTTTCTTT.

The chain couples TRBV27 to TRBJ1-1; 7 nucleotides agree with TRBD1. The CDR3 length is 14 residues. Germline V gene lookup returns CDR1 MNHEY and CDR2 SMNVEV (reference sequence). The trim removed 2 bases at V and 5 bases at J, leaving 5 bases unmatched. In DNA, the CDR3 is TGTGCCAGCAGTTTAACAGGGGTAGGGACTGAAGCTTTCTTT. It yields the protein CASSLTGVGTEAFF.

J is TRBJ2-1 and V is TRBV30; 7 bases align to TRBD2. The CDR3 sequence is 13 residues long. CDR1 is GTSNPN and CDR2 is SVGIG in the germline V gene (reference sequence). V lost 5 bases to trimming and J lost 4 bases; unmatched junction nucleotides: 5. CDR3 nucleotides: TGTGCCTGGGGGAGGGGAAGTTACAATGAGCAGTTCTTC. Protein sequence: CAWGRGSYNEQFF. The full variable domain, with the rest looked up from reference TRBV30 and TRBJ2-1, is SQTIHQWPATLVQPVGSPLSLECTVEGTSNPNLYWYRQAAGRGLQLLFYSVGIGQISSEVPQNLSASRPQDRQFILSSKKLLLSDSGFYLCAWGRGSYNEQFFGPGTRLTVL.

The chain couples TRBV27 to TRBJ2-7; the match to TRBD1 covers 8 bases. Germline trimming cut 5 bases from V and 3 bases from J; bases unmatched to any gene: 9. The CDR3 has 15 amino acids. CDR1 MNHEY and CDR2 SMNVEV come from the germline V gene (reference sequence). Here the CDR3 reads CASSPRTGFLYEQYF. The DNA for the CDR3 is TGTGCCAGCAGTCCCCGGACAGGGTTTCTCTACGAGCAGTACTTC.

The chain employs TRBV7-9 and TRBJ1-2; 8 bases agree with TRBD1. Looked up from germline, CDR1 is SEHNR and CDR2 is FQNEAQ (reference sequence). CDR3 size: 14 residues. V shed 5 bases, J shed 2 bases, and the junction held 4 bases outside the gene matches. The CDR3 DNA sequence: TGTGCCAGCAGCCGACAGGGGTCGAACTATGGCTACACCTTC. Translated, it gives CASSRQGSNYGYTF.

The J gene is TRBJ2-3, the V gene TRBV10-2; D gene unclear. The ends were cut back, 3 bases at V and 3 bases at J, with 10 bases in the middle. CDR1 is WSHSY, CDR2 SAAADI, per germline. This CDR3 is built from 14 residues. CDR3 sequence (DNA): TGCGCCAGCAGTGACCTAGATCAGACAGATACGCAGTATTTT. This translates into CASSDLDQTDTQYF.

A few counts support this clone. The V call is TRBV4-1, the J call TRBJ2-7; D call uncertain. Trimming shortened V by 0 bases and J by 5 bases, and 8 bases separated the two germline ends. This CDR3 is 13 amino acids long. Germline loops: CDR1 MGHRA, CDR2 YSYEKL. The chain's CDR3 is CASSQDLGNEQYF. The DNA for the CDR3 is TGCGCCAGCAGCCAAGATCTAGGGAACGAGCAGTACTTC.

This clone was seen a few times. CDR3 bases: TGTGCCAGCAGAGACAACATCTATGGCTACACCTTC. It yields the protein CASRDNIYGYTF. The chain couples TRBV6-5 to TRBJ1-2; D is unresolved. Germline CDR1 MNHEY, CDR2 SVGAGI. This CDR3 has 12 amino acids. The germline V and J ends were trimmed by 6 bases and 4 bases, with 9 bases remaining between them.

This clone was picked up one time. The rearrangement joins TRBV7-2 to TRBJ2-2; TRBD2 matches 9 bases. The CDR3 spans 19 residues. V lost 2 bases, J lost 0 bases, and 10 bases stayed unmatched. Germline loops: CDR1 SGHTA, CDR2 FQGNSA. The chain's CDR3 is CASSLLAGGLTTNTGELFF. Here the CDR3 DNA reads TGTGCCAGCAGCTTACTTGCGGGGGGGCTTACGACGAACACCGGGGAGCTGTTTTTT.

This clone was found once. The J gene is TRBJ1-5, the V gene TRBV4-2; D remains unclear. This CDR3 region has 15 residues. The germline V gene encodes CDR1 LGHNA and CDR2 YNFKEQ. The ends were cut back, 0 bases at V and 7 bases at J, with 13 bases in the middle. The CDR3 DNA is TGTGCCAGCAGCCAAGAAGGAGGGCGCGGGCAGCCCCAGCATTTT. This translates into CASSQEGGRGQPQHF.

The chain employs TRBV6-1 and TRBJ1-2; D gene uncertain. CDR1 and CDR2 from the germline V gene are MNHNS and SASEGT. V gave up 2 bases and J gave up 4 bases, with 11 bases separating them. This CDR3 is 14 amino acids long. This CDR3 is CASSEKSAAYGYTF. DNA for the CDR3: TGTGCCAGCAGTGAAAAATCGGCAGCCTATGGCTACACCTTC.

This clone occurred a few times. CDR3 DNA: TGTGCCACCAGCAGCGGCCAGGGCTACGAGCAGTACTTC. Translated: CATSSGQGYEQYF. The rearrangement links TRBV15 to TRBJ2-7; a weak D match, TRBD1 (5 bases). This CDR3 contains 13 residues. The germline V gene has CDR1 LNHNV and CDR2 YYDKDF (reference sequence). Trimming took off 3 bases at V and 3 bases at J, with 9 bases between the two ends.

The V gene is TRBV7-2, the J gene TRBJ2-4; 8 bases are a match to TRBD2. The J segment lost 0 bases and the V segment lost 3 bases, leaving 10 bases of the junction unmatched. The CDR3 runs 18 residues. CDR1 is SGHTA and CDR2 is FQGNSA in the germline V gene. The CDR3 nucleotides read TGTGCCAGCAGCTTCATAGCGGGAAGTGCACTAGCCAAAAACATTCAGTACTTC. Translation: CASSFIAGSALAKNIQYF.

The rearrangement links TRBV6-6 to TRBJ2-5, with TRBD2 as a possible D gene (5 bases). CDR3 size: 10 residues. Germline lookup yields CDR1 MNHNY and CDR2 SVGAGI (reference sequence). Trimming took off 8 bases at V and 5 bases at J, with 6 bases between the two ends. The CDR3, as DNA: TGTGCCAGCGGACTGGAGACCCAGTACTTC. This sequence encodes CASGLETQYF.

The V and J genes are TRBV5-6 and TRBJ2-5, with D maybe TRBD2 (6 bases). V was cut by 2 bases and J by 5 bases, with 22 bases left in between. CDR1 and CDR2 (germline): SGHDT, YYEEEE. The CDR3 totals 17 residues. The CDR3 reads CASSFMTRGVSGETQYF. The CDR3 region has the DNA TGTGCCAGCAGCTTTATGACTAGAGGGGTCTCGGGGGAGACCCAGTACTTC.